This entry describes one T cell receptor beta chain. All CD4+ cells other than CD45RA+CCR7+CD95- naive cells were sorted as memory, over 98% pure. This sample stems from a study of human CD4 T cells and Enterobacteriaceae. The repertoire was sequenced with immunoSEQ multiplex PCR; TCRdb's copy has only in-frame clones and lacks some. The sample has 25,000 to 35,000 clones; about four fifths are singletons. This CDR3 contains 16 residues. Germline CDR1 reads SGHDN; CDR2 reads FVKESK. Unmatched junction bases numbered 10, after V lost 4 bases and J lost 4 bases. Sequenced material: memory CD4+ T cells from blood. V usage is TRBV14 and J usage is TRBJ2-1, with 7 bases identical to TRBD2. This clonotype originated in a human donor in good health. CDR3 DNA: TGTGCCAGCAGCCGGGGGGGAAGTAGGGCTTACAATGAGCAGTTCTTC. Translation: CASSRGGSRAYNEQFF.